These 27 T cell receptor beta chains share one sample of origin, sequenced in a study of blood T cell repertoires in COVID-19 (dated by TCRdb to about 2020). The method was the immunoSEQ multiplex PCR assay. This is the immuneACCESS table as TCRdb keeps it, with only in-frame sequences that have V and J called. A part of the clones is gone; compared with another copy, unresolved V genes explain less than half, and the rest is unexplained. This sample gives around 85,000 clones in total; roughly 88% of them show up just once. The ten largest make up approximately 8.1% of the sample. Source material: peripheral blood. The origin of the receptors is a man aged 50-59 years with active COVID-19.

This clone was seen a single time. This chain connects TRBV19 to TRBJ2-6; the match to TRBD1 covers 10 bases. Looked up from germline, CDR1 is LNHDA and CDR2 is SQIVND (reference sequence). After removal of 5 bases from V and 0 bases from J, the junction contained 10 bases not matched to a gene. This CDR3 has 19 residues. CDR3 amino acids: CASSVRPGQGFSGANVLTF. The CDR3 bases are TGTGCCAGTAGTGTCAGACCGGGACAGGGGTTCTCTGGGGCCAACGTCCTGACTTTC.

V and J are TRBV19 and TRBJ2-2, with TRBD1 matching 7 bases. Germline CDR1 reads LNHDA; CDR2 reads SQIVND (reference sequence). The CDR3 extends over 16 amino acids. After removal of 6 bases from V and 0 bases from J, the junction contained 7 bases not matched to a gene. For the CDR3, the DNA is TGTGCCAGTAGCTATAGGCAGGGGGCGAACACCGGGGAGCTGTTTTTT. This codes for CASSYRQGANTGELFF.

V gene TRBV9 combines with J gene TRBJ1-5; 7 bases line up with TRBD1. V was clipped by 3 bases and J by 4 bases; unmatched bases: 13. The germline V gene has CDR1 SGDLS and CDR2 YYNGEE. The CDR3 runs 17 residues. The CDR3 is CASSAEDRSSKNQPQHF. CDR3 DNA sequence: TGTGCCAGCAGCGCCGAGGACAGGTCGAGTAAAAATCAGCCCCAGCATTTT.

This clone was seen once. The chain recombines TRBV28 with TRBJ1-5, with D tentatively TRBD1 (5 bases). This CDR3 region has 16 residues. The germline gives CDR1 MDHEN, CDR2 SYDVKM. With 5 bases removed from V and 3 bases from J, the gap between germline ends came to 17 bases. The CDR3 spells CASSLRRGPINQPQHF. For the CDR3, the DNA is TGTGCCAGCAGTCTCCGGAGGGGTCCCATCAATCAGCCCCAGCATTTT.

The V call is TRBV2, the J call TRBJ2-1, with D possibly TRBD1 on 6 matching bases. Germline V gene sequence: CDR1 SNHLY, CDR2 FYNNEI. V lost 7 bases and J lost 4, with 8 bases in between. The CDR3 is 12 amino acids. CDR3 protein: CASKGQYNEQFF. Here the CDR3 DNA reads TGTGCCAGCAAGGGACAATACAATGAGCAGTTCTTC.

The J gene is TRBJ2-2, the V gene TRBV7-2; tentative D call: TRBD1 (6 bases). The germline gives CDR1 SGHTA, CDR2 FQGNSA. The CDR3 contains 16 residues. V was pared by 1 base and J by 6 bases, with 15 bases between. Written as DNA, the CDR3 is TGTGCCAGCAGCTTAGTCCAGGGGCGGGCCGCCGGGGAGCTGTTTTTT. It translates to CASSLVQGRAAGELFF.

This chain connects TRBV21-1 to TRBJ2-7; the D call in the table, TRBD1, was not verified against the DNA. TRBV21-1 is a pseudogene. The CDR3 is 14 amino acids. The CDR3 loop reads CASSKEDRVDEQYF. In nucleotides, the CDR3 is TGTGCCAGCAGCAAAGAGGACAGGGTGGACGAGCAGTACTTC.

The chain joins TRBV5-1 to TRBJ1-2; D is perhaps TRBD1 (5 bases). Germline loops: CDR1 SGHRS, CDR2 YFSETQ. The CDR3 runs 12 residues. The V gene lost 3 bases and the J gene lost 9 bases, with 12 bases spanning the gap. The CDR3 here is CASSSARGSYTF. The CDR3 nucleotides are TGCGCCAGCAGCTCAGCAAGGGGAAGCTACACCTTC.

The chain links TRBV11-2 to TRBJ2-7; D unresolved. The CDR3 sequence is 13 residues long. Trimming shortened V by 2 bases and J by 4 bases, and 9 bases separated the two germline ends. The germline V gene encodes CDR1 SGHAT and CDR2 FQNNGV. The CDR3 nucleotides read TGTGCCAGCAGCTTAATCCAAGCATACGAGCAGTACTTC. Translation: CASSLIQAYEQYF.

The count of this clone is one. This chain's CDR3 is CAAEGEETQYF. The DNA of the CDR3 is TGTGCCGCCGAGGGGGAAGAGACCCAGTACTTC. This sequence joins TRBV2 and TRBJ2-5; tentatively, D is TRBD1 (6 bases). V lost 11 bases and J 3 bases, leaving 10 bases between the germline ends. Germline CDR1 is SNHLY and CDR2 is FYNNEI. This CDR3 has 11 residues.

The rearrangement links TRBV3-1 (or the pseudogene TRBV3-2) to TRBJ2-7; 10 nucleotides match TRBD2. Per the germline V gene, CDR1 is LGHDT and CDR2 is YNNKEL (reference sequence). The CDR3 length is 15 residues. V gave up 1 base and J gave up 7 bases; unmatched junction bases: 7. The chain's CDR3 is CASSQGAASGSEQYF. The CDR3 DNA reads TGTGCCAGCAGCCAAGGGGCGGCTAGCGGGAGTGAGCAGTACTTC.

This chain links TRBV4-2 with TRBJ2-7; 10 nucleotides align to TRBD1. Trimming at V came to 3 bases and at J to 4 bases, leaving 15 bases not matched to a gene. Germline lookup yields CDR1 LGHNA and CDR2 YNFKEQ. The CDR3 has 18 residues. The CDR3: CASSHGGTGTGVLYEQYF. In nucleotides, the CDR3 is TGTGCCAGCAGCCACGGGGGTACCGGGACAGGGGTATTATACGAGCAGTACTTC.

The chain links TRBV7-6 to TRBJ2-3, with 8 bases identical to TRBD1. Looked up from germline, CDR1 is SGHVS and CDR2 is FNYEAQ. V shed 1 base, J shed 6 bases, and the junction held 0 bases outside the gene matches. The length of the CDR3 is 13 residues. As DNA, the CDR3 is TGTGCCAGCAGCTTAGGACAGGGGGATACGCAGTATTTT. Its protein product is CASSLGQGDTQYF.

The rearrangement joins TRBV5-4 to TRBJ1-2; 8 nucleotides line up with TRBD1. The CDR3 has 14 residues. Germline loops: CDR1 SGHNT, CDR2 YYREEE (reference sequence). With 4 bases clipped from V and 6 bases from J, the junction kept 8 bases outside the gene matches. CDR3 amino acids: CASSRQTGEDGYTF. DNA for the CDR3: TGTGCCAGCAGCCGCCAGACAGGGGAAGATGGCTACACCTTC.

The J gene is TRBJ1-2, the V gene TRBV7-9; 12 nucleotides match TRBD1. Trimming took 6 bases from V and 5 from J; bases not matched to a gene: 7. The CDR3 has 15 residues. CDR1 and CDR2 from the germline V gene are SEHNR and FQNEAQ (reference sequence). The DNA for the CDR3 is TGTGCCAGCAGTAACCCGGGACAGGGGGCATATGGCTACACCTTC. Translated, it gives CASSNPGQGAYGYTF.

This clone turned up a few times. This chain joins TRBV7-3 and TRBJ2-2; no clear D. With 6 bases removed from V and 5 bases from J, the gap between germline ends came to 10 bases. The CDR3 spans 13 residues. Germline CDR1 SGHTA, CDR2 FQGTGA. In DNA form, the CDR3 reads TGTGCCAGCAGGTTTGAGAGGACCGGGGAGCTGTTTTTT. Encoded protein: CASRFERTGELFF. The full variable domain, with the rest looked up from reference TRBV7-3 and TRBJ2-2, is GAGVSQTPSNKVTEKGKYVELRCDPISGHTALYWYRQSLGQGPEFLIYFQGTGAADDSGLPNDRFFAVRPEGSVSTLKIQRTERGDSAVYLCASRFERTGELFFGEGSRLTVL.

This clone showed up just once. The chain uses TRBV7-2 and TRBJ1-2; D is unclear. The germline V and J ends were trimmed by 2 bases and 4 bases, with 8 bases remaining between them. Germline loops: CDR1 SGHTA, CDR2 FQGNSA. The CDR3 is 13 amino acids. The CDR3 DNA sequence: TGTGCCAGCAGCTTAACCGGAGCCTATGGCTACACCTTC. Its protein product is CASSLTGAYGYTF.

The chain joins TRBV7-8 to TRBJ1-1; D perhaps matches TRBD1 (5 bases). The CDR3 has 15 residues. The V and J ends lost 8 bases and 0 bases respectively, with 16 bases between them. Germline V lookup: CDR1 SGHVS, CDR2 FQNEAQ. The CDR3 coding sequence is TGTGCCAGCGATCCCTATACAGGCCTGAACACTGAAGCTTTCTTT. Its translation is CASDPYTGLNTEAFF.

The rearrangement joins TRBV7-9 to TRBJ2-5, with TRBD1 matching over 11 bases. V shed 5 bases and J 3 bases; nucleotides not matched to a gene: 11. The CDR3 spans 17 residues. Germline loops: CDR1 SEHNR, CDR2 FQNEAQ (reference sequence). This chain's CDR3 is CASSGRTGGAREETQYF. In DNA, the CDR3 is TGTGCCAGCAGCGGAAGGACAGGGGGCGCCAGGGAAGAGACCCAGTACTTC.

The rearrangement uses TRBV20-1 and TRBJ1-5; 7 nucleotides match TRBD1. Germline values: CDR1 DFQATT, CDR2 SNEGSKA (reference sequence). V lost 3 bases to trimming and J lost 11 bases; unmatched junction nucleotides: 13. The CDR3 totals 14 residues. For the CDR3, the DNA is TGCAGTGCTAGTGGTGGGACAGACTTTGAAACCCAGCATTTT. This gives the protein CSASGGTDFETQHF.

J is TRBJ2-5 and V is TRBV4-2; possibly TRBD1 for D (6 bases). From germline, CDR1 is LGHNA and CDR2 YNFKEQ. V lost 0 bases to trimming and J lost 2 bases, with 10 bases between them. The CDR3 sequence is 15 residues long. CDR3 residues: CASSQESTGQETQYF. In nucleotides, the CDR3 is TGTGCCAGCAGCCAAGAGTCTACAGGGCAAGAGACCCAGTACTTC.

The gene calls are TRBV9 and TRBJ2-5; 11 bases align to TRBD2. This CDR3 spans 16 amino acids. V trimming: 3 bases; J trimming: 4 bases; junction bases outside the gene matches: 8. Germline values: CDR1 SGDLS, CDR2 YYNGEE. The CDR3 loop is CASSATSGGHGETQYF. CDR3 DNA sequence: TGTGCCAGCAGCGCTACTAGCGGGGGCCACGGAGAGACCCAGTACTTC.

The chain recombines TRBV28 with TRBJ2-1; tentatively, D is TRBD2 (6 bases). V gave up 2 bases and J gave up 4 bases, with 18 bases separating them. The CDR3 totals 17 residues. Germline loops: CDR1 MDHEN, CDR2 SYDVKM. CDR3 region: CASSLIPWRGQYNEQFF. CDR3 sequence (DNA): TGTGCCAGCAGTTTAATACCTTGGAGGGGCCAGTACAATGAGCAGTTCTTC. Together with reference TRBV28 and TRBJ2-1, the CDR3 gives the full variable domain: DVKVTQSSRYLVKRTGEKVFLECVQDMDHENMFWYRQDPGLGLRLIYFSYDVKMKEKGDIPEGYSVSREKKERFSLILESASTNQTSMYLCASSLIPWRGQYNEQFFGPGTRLTVL.

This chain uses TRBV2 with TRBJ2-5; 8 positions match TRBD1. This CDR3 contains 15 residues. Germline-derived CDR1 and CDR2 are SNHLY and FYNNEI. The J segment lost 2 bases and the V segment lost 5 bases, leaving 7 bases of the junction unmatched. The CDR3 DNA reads TGTGCCAGCAGTCGACAGGGGCAGATACAAGAGACCCAGTACTTC. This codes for CASSRQGQIQETQYF.

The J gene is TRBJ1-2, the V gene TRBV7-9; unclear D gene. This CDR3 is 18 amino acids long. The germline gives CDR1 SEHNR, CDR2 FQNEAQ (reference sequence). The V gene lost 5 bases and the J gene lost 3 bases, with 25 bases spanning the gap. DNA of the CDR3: TGTGCCAGCAGCCCGGGTGCGGGCCTATCGATCGGGGACTATGGCTACACCTTC. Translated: CASSPGAGLSIGDYGYTF.

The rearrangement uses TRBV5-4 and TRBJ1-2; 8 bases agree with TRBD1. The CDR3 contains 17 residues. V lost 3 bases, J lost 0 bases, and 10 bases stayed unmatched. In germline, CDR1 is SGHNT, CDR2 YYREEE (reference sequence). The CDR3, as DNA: TGTGCCAGCAGCTCATTTCAGGGGGCGCGTGCTAACTATGGCTACACCTTC. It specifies CASSSFQGARANYGYTF.

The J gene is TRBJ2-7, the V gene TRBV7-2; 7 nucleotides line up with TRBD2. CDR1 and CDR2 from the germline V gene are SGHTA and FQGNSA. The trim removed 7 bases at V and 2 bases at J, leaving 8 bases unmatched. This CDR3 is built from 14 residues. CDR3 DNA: TGTGCCAGCAAAAGGGGCGGGGGAGCCTACGAGCAGTACTTC. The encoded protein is CASKRGGGAYEQYF.